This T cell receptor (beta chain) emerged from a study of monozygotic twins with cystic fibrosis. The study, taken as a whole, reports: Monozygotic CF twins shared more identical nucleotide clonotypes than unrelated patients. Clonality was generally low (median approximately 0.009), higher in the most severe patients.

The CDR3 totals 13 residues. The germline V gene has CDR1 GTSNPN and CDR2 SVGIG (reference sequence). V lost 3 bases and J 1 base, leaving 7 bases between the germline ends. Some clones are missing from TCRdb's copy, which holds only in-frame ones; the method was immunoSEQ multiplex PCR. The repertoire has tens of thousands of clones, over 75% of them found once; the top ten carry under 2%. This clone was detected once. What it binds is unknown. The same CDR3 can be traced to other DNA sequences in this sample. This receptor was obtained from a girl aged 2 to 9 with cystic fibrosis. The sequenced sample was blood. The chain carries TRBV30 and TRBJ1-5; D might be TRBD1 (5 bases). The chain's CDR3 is CAWSRDSNQPQHF. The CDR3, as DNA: TGTGCCTGGAGCCGGGACAGCAATCAGCCCCAGCATTTT. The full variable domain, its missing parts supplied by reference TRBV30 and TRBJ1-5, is SQTIHQWPATLVQPVGSPLSLECTVEGTSNPNLYWYRQAAGRGLQLLFYSVGIGQISSEVPQNLSASRPQDRQFILSSKKLLLSDSGFYLCAWSRDSNQPQHFGDGTRLSIL.